The text below deals with one TCR beta chain. Its specificity is not known. Every patient was affected by relapse after autologous stem cell transplantation, while exposure to brentuximab vedotin was not uniform. CDR3 size: 14 residues. V was shortened by 3 bases and J by 4 bases, with 13 bases between the two germline ends. Germline V lookup: CDR1 SGHDN, CDR2 FVKESK. This sample is drawn from a study of PD-1 blockade in classical Hodgkin lymphoma. Assay: immunoSEQ multiplex PCR; the TCRdb copy retains only in-frame clones and omits some. The sample yields around 19,000 clones, 75% to 85% seen once. Points from the study as a whole: Patients who responded completely had about the same baseline diversity as newly diagnosed patients. Relative to healthy donors, newly diagnosed patients reportedly had lower baseline TCR diversity, which was reported as lower still in relapsed/refractory patients. CD4+ TCR diversity, unlike CD8+, climbed significantly by C4D1.

The receptor was derived from a human donor with classical Hodgkin lymphoma. This sample comprised peripheral blood mononuclear cells (PBMCs), obtained before the second cycle of nivolumab. The chain uses TRBV14 and TRBJ2-7; D possibly matches TRBD1 or TRBD2 (7 bases each). Here the CDR3 DNA reads TGTGCCAGCAGCCACAGGGGGGGACCTTACGAGCAGTACTTC. It translates to CASSHRGGPYEQYF.